This T cell receptor beta chain was observed in a study of blood T cell repertoires in COVID-19. Study overall: From the United States, Italy and Spain came samples of acute and convalescent COVID-19.

Here immunoSEQ multiplex PCR was the method, and the copy in TCRdb shows in-frame clones only, minus some. Of about 80,000 clones in the sample, approximately 80% are singletons; the top ten hold approximately 12%. Germline V gives CDR1 SGHAT, CDR2 FQDESV (reference sequence). The CDR3 sequence is 14 residues long. V lost 5 bases and J lost 6, with 17 bases in between. What was sequenced was peripheral blood. The sequence was obtained from a man aged 80 or over with acute or convalescent COVID-19. The chain carries TRBV11-1 and TRBJ2-7; D is possibly TRBD2 (6 bases). The CDR3 coding sequence is TGTGCCAGCAGCCCGGGCGGGATGGCGCTCGAGCAGTACTTC. Its translation is CASSPGGMALEQYF.